This TCR beta chain derives from a study of OX40 agonist ivuxolimab in advanced cancers. Study background: Patients were dosed intravenously with ivuxolimab at 0.01 to 10 mg/kg every 2 weeks. Dose-escalation patients had hepatocellular carcinoma, melanoma, renal cell or head and neck cancer.

Profiling relied on immunoSEQ multiplex PCR, and the TCRdb table lists in-frame clones only, not all of them. Among about 76,000 clones, 85% were seen once, and the ten largest hold about 0.6%. This clone came up a few times. No antigen is known for it. Whole-study results and caveats: Specificity for antigen went undetermined in the expanded peripheral T cells.

The CDR3 has 14 amino acids. Trimming pared 1 base from V and 5 bases from J, leaving 11 bases between. CDR1 is SGHDN, CDR2 FVKESK, per germline. The chain has TRBV14 and TRBJ1-2, with D hard to call. The sequencing used CD4+ or CD8+ T cells sorted from blood, collected in a trial of the OX40 agonist ivuxolimab. The sequence was obtained from an adult with an advanced solid tumor such as melanoma, head and neck, liver or kidney cancer. CDR3 in DNA: TGTGCCAGCAGCCAAGGCTCCGAAAGTTATGGCTACACCTTC. Amino acids: CASSQGSESYGYTF.